The 24 T cell receptor beta chains given below trace back to one sample, sequenced in a study of T-cell memory formation after mild COVID-19. In TCRdb, the 5' RACE reads were re-called with MiXCR into one record per CDR3 protein. The table records 430,000 or so distinct CDR3 sequences, 20% to 25% of them present only once. Sequencing used PBMCs or a T cell subset sorted from them (not recorded which). These TCRs come from an adult woman who had mild COVID-19 (a few samples of this study predate the infection). Cell type and time point are not known.

The CDR3 region has the DNA TGTGCCAGCAGGCCGCAACCCGGGGAGCTGTTTTTT. Its translation: CASRPQPGELFF. The genes are TRBV11-2 and TRBJ2-2, with D uncertain. CDR3 length: 12 amino acids. CDR1 and CDR2 from the germline V gene are SGHAT and FQNNGV. V gave up 6 bases and J gave up 6 bases, with 8 bases separating them.

The rearrangement joins TRBV9 to TRBJ2-1; a weak D match, TRBD2 (6 bases). The V gene's germline CDR1 is SGDLS and CDR2 YYNGEE. The CDR3 is 17 amino acids. V lost 0 bases and J lost 3, with 16 bases in between. Here the CDR3 reads CASSVEGTVGGYNEQFF. CDR3 bases: TGTGCCAGCAGCGTAGAGGGAACTGTGGGGGGCTACAATGAGCAGTTCTTC. The full variable domain, rest sourced from reference TRBV9 and TRBJ2-1, is DSGVTQTPKHLITATGQRVTLRCSPRSGDLSVYWYQQSLDQGLQFLIQYYNGEERAKGNILERFSAQQFPDLHSELNLSSLELGDSALYFCASSVEGTVGGYNEQFFGPGTRLTVL.

J is TRBJ2-5 and V is TRBV12-3 or TRBV12-4; 12 nucleotides align to TRBD2. CDR3 length: 15 residues. The V gene end was trimmed by 3 bases and the J gene end by 9 bases; junction bases not matched to a gene: 8. CDR3: CASSLRVLAGGSQYF. The CDR3, as DNA: TGTGCCAGCAGTTTGCGGGTCCTAGCGGGAGGGTCCCAGTACTTC.

A few counts support this clonotype. This chain connects TRBV11-3 to TRBJ2-1; TRBD1 is a possible D gene (5 bases). Germline assignment: CDR1 SGHNT and CDR2 YENEEA. This CDR3 comprises 18 residues. V lost 4 bases and J 1 base, leaving 20 bases between the germline ends. This chain's CDR3 is CASSSAPLRQRSYNEQFF. The CDR3 DNA reads TGTGCCAGCAGCTCTGCCCCTCTTCGACAGCGATCCTACAATGAGCAGTTCTTC.

In this sample, this clonotype turned up a few times. V usage is TRBV7-3 and J usage is TRBJ2-3; TRBD2 agrees at 14 bases. Germline V gene data show CDR1 as SGHTA and CDR2 as FQGTGA. The CDR3 loop spans 16 amino acids. V lost 4 bases, J lost 5 bases, and 5 bases stayed unmatched. CDR3 nucleotides: TGTGCCAGCAGCTCGGGACTAGCGGGAGATGGAGATACGCAGTATTTT. Translated, it gives CASSSGLAGDGDTQYF.

This clonotype was counted a single time. V usage is TRBV29-1 and J usage is TRBJ1-2; D gene ambiguous. Between the trimmed V and J ends, which lost 4 bases and 4 bases, there was a span of 10 bases. Germline-derived CDR1 and CDR2 are SQVTM and ANQGSEA. CDR3 length equals 12 residues. CDR3 nucleotide sequence: TGCAGCGTTGTCATTGCTGGCTATGGCTACACCTTC. Its protein product is CSVVIAGYGYTF.

CDR3 DNA: TGTGCCAGCAGTTTTGTGGGGCCGGGGGAGACCCAGTACTTC. Translation gives CASSFVGPGETQYF. The gene calls are TRBV12-3 or TRBV12-4 and TRBJ2-5; perhaps D is TRBD1 or TRBD2 (5 bases each). The CDR3 sequence is 14 residues long. Trimming pared 3 bases from V and 5 bases from J, leaving 13 bases between.

This sequence joins TRBV18 and TRBJ1-4; 8 nucleotides match TRBD1. CDR1 is KGHSH, CDR2 LQKENI, per germline. V was clipped by 5 bases and J by 5 bases; unmatched bases: 13. The length of the CDR3 is 17 residues. This chain's CDR3 is CASSADRGRKINEKLFF. The CDR3 coding sequence is TGTGCCAGCTCAGCAGACAGGGGCCGAAAGATAAATGAAAAACTGTTTTTT. The variable domain in full, with the rest retrieved from reference TRBV18 and TRBJ1-4, is NAGVMQNPRHLVRRRGQEARLRCSPMKGHSHVYWYRQLPEEGLKFMVYLQKENIIDESGMPKERFSAEFPKEGPSILRIQQVVRGDSAAYFCASSADRGRKINEKLFFGSGTQLSVL.

This clonotype was recorded once. The rearrangement joins TRBV5-4 to TRBJ1-2; 9 bases are a match to TRBD1. This CDR3 spans 13 amino acids. In germline, CDR1 is SGHNT, CDR2 YYREEE (reference sequence). The J segment lost 6 bases and the V segment lost 4 bases, leaving 4 bases of the junction unmatched. The CDR3 DNA sequence: TGTGCCAGCAGCGTACAGGGGGCTAATGGCTACACCTTC. Amino acids: CASSVQGANGYTF.

On this clonotype: Germline and junction disagree at one end, which may indicate a read error. The genes are TRBV7-9 and TRBJ1-5; D is unclear. Per germline, CDR1 SEHNR and CDR2 FQNEAQ (reference sequence). The CDR3 covers 12 residues. In DNA form, the CDR3 reads TGTGCCAGCAGCTTAGGTTTGACTCCAATGGATTTT. Protein sequence: CASSLGLTPMDF. Supplemented by reference TRBV7-9 and TRBJ1-5, the full variable domain reads DTGVSQNPRHKITKRGQNVTFRCDPISEHNRLYWYRQTLGQGPEFLTYFQNEAQLEKSRLLSDRFSAERPKGSFSTLEIQRTEQGDSAMYLCASSLGLTPMDFGDGTRLSIL.

This clonotype was picked up a small number of times. V and J are TRBV7-9 and TRBJ2-7, with 7 bases identical to TRBD2. CDR3 size: 19 residues. The V gene's germline CDR1 is SEHNR and CDR2 FQNEAQ (reference sequence). The ends lost 0 bases at V and 5 bases at J; junction bases unmatched: 19. The CDR3 bases are TGTGCCAGCAGCTTAGCGTGGCACCCCATTGTGGGAGGGACCCACGAGCAGTACTTC. Translation gives CASSLAWHPIVGGTHEQYF.

For this clonotype: No conserved phenylalanine or tryptophan is present at the end of the CDR3, so a read error is the likely explanation. This sequence joins TRBV18 and TRBJ1-1; 9 bases line up with TRBD1. The CDR3 has 14 residues. V lost 4 bases to trimming and J lost 1 base; unmatched junction nucleotides: 1. CDR1 KGHSH and CDR2 LQKENI come from the germline V gene. CDR3 nucleotides: TGTGCCAGCTCACAACAGGGGGCGAACACTGAAGCTTTCTCT. This encodes CASSQQGANTEAFS.

The CDR3 DNA reads as TGCGCCAGCAGCTCCCCCGTGGAGAGCTCCTACAATGAGCAGTTCTTC. Translation gives CASSSPVESSYNEQFF. The chain has TRBV5-1 and TRBJ2-1, with no clear D. Trimming took off 3 bases at V and 0 bases at J, with 13 bases between the two ends. Germline CDR1 SGHRS, CDR2 YFSETQ. This CDR3 is 16 amino acids long.

The chain uses TRBV10-3 and TRBJ1-1; possibly TRBD1 for D (5 bases). The CDR3 extends over 17 amino acids. Germline V gene lookup returns CDR1 ENHRY and CDR2 SYGVKD. The V end lost 0 bases, the J end lost 2 bases, and 16 bases lay between the germline ends. This CDR3 is CAISESGHLRGNTEAFF. The CDR3, as DNA: TGTGCCATCAGTGAGTCCGGACACCTTCGGGGCAACACTGAAGCTTTCTTT.

This clonotype was seen a few times. This chain joins TRBV3-1 and TRBJ1-1; D is ambiguous. CDR1 is LGHDT and CDR2 is YNNKEL in the germline V gene (reference sequence). The CDR3 has 13 residues. V lost 1 base to trimming and J lost 6 bases, with 9 bases between them. The DNA of the CDR3 is TGTGCCAGCAGCCAAGGGTCAGCCCCTGAAGCTTTCTTT. This gives the protein CASSQGSAPEAFF. The full variable domain, its missing parts supplied by reference TRBV3-1 and TRBJ1-1, is DTAVSQTPKYLVTQMGNDKSIKCEQNLGHDTMYWYKQDSKKFLKIMFSYNNKELIINETVPNRFSPKSPDKAHLNLHINSLELGDSAVYFCASSQGSAPEAFFGQGTRLTVV.

The chain joins TRBV4-3 to TRBJ2-1; 13 positions agree with TRBD2. This CDR3 has 20 amino acids. V shed 3 bases and J 4 bases; nucleotides not matched to a gene: 15. Germline V gene data show CDR1 as LGHNA and CDR2 as YSLEER. The CDR3 sequence is CASSHGSPGLAGEGYNEQFF. In DNA form, the CDR3 reads TGCGCCAGCAGCCACGGCAGCCCAGGACTAGCGGGAGAGGGGTACAATGAGCAGTTCTTC.

This sequence joins TRBV12-3 or TRBV12-4 and TRBJ1-2; D possibly corresponds to TRBD1 (6 bases). V was shortened by 7 bases and J by 2 bases, with 14 bases between the two germline ends. This CDR3 has 14 amino acids. As DNA, the CDR3 is TGTGCCAGCACCCCGGAGGGGGACAACTATGGCTACACCTTC. The encoded protein is CASTPEGDNYGYTF.

In regard to this clonotype: This sequence may be a read error, since a much larger clone differs from it by one base. The V call is TRBV5-1, the J call TRBJ1-2; 7 positions agree with TRBD1. Germline assignment: CDR1 SGHRS and CDR2 YFSETQ. CDR3 length: 16 residues. V lost 1 base and J lost 0; bases outside the gene matches: 6. The CDR3: CASSLTGESANYGYTF. CDR3 in DNA: TGCGCCAGCAGCTTGACAGGGGAAAGTGCTAACTATGGCTACACCTTC.

This clonotype came up many times. The CDR3 region is CASSPPGVREGLVAQYF. CDR3 nucleotide sequence: TGTGCCAGCAGCCCGCCCGGGGTGCGGGAGGGCCTTGTGGCGCAGTATTTT. The chain combines TRBV7-9 with TRBJ2-3, with 9 bases identical to TRBD2. V was clipped by 5 bases and J by 10 bases; unmatched bases: 19. The germline V gene has CDR1 SEHNR and CDR2 FQNEAQ (reference sequence). The CDR3 sequence is 17 residues long.

The chain recombines TRBV12-3 or TRBV12-4 with TRBJ2-3, with D unclear. The CDR3 spans 14 residues. The V gene lost 5 bases and the J gene lost 6 bases, with 15 bases spanning the gap. DNA of the CDR3: TGTGCCAGCAGTCTATCGGACGGGCGCGATACGCAGTATTTT. Protein sequence: CASSLSDGRDTQYF.

This clonotype turned up a few times. The chain recombines TRBV29-1 with TRBJ2-1; 7 bases agree with TRBD2. Germline V gene sequence: CDR1 SQVTM, CDR2 ANQGSEA. V dropped 1 base and J dropped 7; count of bases not matched to a gene: 7. The CDR3 is 14 residues long. The CDR3 protein is CSVEGAGPENEQFF. The CDR3, as DNA: TGCAGCGTTGAAGGAGCGGGACCGGAGAATGAGCAGTTCTTC.

This chain links TRBV6-5 with TRBJ2-7; D might be TRBD2 (5 bases). This CDR3 comprises 15 residues. V was clipped by 6 bases and J by 0 bases, with 15 bases between them. In germline, CDR1 is MNHEY, CDR2 SVGAGI. Here the CDR3 reads CASRAVASPSYEQYF. The CDR3 coding sequence is TGTGCCAGCAGGGCGGTAGCGTCCCCCTCCTACGAGCAGTACTTC.

The chain links TRBV6-5 to TRBJ2-7, with 9 nucleotides matching TRBD2. V trimming: 0 bases; J trimming: 2 bases; junction bases outside the gene matches: 8. Germline loops: CDR1 MNHEY, CDR2 SVGAGI. The CDR3 runs to 17 residues. The CDR3 DNA sequence: TGTGCCAGCAGTTACTCGCACGAAGGACTAGCGACCTACGAGCAGTACTTC. Its protein is CASSYSHEGLATYEQYF.

CDR3 nucleotide sequence: TGCAGTGCTGACGGAAACAGGGGAAGCTATGGCTACACCTTC. Translated: CSADGNRGSYGYTF. J is TRBJ1-2 and V is TRBV20-1; the match to TRBD1 covers 7 bases. V lost 5 bases to trimming and J lost 4 bases; unmatched junction nucleotides: 10. Germline V CDR1 and CDR2: DFQATT, SNEGSKA (reference sequence). The CDR3 has 14 residues.